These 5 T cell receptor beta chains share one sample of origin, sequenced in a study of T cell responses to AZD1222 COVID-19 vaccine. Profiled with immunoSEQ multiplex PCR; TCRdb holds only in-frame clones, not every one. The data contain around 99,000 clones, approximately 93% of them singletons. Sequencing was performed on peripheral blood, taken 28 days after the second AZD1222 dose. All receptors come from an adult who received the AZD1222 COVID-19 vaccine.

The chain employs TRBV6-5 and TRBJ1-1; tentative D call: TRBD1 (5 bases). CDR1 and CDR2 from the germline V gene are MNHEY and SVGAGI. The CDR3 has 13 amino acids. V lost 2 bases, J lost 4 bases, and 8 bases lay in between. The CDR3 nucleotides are TGTGCCAGCAGTTACGGAACAGGCACTGAAGCTTTCTTT. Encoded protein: CASSYGTGTEAFF.

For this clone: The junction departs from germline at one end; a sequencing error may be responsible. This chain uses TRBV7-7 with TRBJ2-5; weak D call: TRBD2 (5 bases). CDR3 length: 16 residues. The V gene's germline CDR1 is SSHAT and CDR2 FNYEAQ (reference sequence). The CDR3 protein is CASSAGVTLEGETQYF. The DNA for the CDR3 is TGTGCTAGCAGCGCCGGGGTAACCCTTGAGGGAGAGACCCAGTACTTC.

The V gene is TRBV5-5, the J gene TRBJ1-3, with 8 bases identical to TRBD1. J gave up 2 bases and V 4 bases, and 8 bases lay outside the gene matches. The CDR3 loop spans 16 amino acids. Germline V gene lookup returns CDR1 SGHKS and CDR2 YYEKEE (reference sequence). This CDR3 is CASSRTGTLTGNTIYF. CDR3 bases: TGTGCCAGCAGCAGGACAGGGACTCTCACTGGAAACACCATATATTTT.

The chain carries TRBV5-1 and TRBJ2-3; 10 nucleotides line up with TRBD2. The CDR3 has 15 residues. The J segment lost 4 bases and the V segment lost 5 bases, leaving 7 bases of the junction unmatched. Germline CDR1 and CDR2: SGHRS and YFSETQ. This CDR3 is CASRPIAGGADTQYF. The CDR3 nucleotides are TGCGCCAGCAGACCTATAGCGGGAGGTGCAGATACGCAGTATTTT.

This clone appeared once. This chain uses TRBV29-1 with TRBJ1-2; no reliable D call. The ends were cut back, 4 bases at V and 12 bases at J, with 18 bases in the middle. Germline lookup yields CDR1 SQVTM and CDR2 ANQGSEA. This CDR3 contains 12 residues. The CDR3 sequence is CSVGADWAPHTF. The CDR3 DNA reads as TGCAGCGTTGGGGCGGACTGGGCCCCTCACACCTTC.